Listed below are T cell receptor beta chains from one sample, sequenced in a study of blood T cell repertoires in COVID-19. The repertoire was sequenced with immunoSEQ multiplex PCR; TCRdb's copy has only in-frame clones and lacks some. Among 250,000 or so clones listed, about four fifths were seen once. Sequenced sample: peripheral blood. Receptors originate from an older man with acute or convalescent COVID-19. Both conserved end residues are part of each CDR3. Each record gives: clone size, V gene, CDR3 protein. Clone size, where shown, is once, few, many, or a class for clones that have expanded.

>.|TRBV4-1
CASSQDVDSRSTNEKLFF
>.|TRBV10-2
CASSVRGTRYNSPLHF
>.|TRBV4-1
CASSQGTGFRLFF
>.|TRBV24-1
CATSATGQEGGYTF
>.|TRBV11-3
CASSLGVSGGDTQYF
>.|TRBV7-9
CASSLGDRGYGYTF
>.|TRBV30
CAWSTVIRNSPLHF
>.|TRBV7-3
CASSLMGGKRQSQYF
>.|TRBV27
CASSLGGLSNQPQHF
>.|TRBV13
CASSRGRGWNTEAFF
>once|TRBV9
CASSVRGRGESPLHF
>.|TRBV5-1
CASRLTSGDRRDTQYF
>.|TRBV4-1
CASSQPGQWAHQPQHF
>once|TRBV9
CASSVGTSGDSYEQYF
>few|TRBV19
CASSIRAAQPQHF
>few|TRBV6-5
CASNTRPGQKDGYTF
>.|TRBV6-6
CASSYSRAAGPGELFF
>.|TRBV7-9
CASSSDRAGAGETQYF
>.|TRBV9
CASSVGTGISNQPQHF
>.|TRBV27
CASRKGDRGRGYTF
>.|TRBV7-9
CASSLGANLSGNTIYF
>once|TRBV18
CASSSRQGNEKLFF
>.|TRBV27
CASHRQGRYEQYF
>.|TRBV3-1/TRBV3-2
CASSLDRTVRRELFF
>.|TRBV7-8
CASSPPGLIYGYTF
>.|TRBV19
CASSIRGQGVNQPQHF
>.|TRBV28
CASSSLPTEAFF
>few|TRBV21-1
CASSSDREVSGANVLTF
>.|TRBV5-6
CASTRLAGGVDDTQYF
>.|TRBV19
CASSKGNSRSGYEQYF
>.|TRBV10-3
CAISESAPRGGLTQPQHF
>few|TRBV5-1
CASRPGEVTEAFF
>.|TRBV6-5
CASTPPGTGYNEQYF
>.|TRBV6-5
CASSSDRSSYEQYF